This TCR beta chain was obtained from a study of shared clonotypes between healthy human individuals. Across the whole study: The donors, two women and three men, were aged 18 to 49. Donors had three CD4 naive, three CD4 memory, two CD8 naive and one CD8 memory plate apiece.

Turning to this clone: Antigen unknown.

Here immunoSEQ multiplex PCR was the method, and the copy in TCRdb shows in-frame clones only, minus some. The repertoire holds 2 million to 3 million clones, with roughly 93% as singletons. General study results and limits: Sequencing depth was a factor that was expected to affect clonotype sharing among donors.

Naive CD4+ cells were CD45RA-selected; the remaining cells were memory. The CDR3 is 16 amino acids. Germline values: CDR1 SGHNT, CDR2 YENEEA. V shed 5 bases and J shed 2 bases, with 17 bases lying between them. J is TRBJ2-3 and V is TRBV11-3; D may be TRBD1 (6 bases). Sample: naive CD4+ T cells from PBMCs. The subset is: CD45RA+ positively selected. This TCR was recovered from a man aged 18 to 35 in good health. Some clones in this sample may be carry-over from other donors' samples. The CDR3 here is CASSIRQAANTDTQYF. The CDR3 coding sequence is TGTGCCAGCAGCATCAGACAGGCCGCCAACACAGATACGCAGTATTTT.